The rows below give T cell receptor beta chains drawn from one sample of a study of cytomegalovirus exposure and HLA in healthy donors. Assay: immunoSEQ multiplex PCR; the TCRdb copy retains only in-frame clones and omits some. The sample holds 200,000 to 250,000 clones, just under 70% seen once. Sequenced sample: PBMCs. The receptors stem from a man aged 40-49 years in good health and CMV-seropositive. Each CDR3 is given with its conserved first and last residue. A D gene is named only where the DNA matches it firmly. Size tells how often a clone was seen (once, few, many) or the class of an expanded clone, and some rows leave it out.

j_gene | len | d_gene | abundance | v_gene | CDR3aa
TRBJ2-3 | 13 | . | . | TRBV4-3 | CASSQQGRDTQYF
TRBJ2-2 | 16 | TRBD2 | few | TRBV5-1 | CASSSTTSVGTGELFF
TRBJ1-1 | 14 | TRBD1 | . | TRBV29-1 | CSVEKGQMNTEAFF
TRBJ2-7 | 13 | . | . | TRBV27 | CASRRRPGIEQYF
TRBJ1-1 | 12 | . | few | TRBV6-6 | CASSFPGNEAFF
TRBJ2-7 | 13 | TRBD2 | . | TRBV29-1 | CSVDPWGGNEQYF
TRBJ2-2 | 16 | . | . | TRBV5-6 | CASSRRQVLNTGELFF
TRBJ2-7 | 15 | TRBD1 | . | TRBV7-8 | CASSPRDRQLGEQYF
TRBJ2-2 | 15 | TRBD1 | few | TRBV10-3 | CATIDRAGNTGELFF
TRBJ2-5 | 15 | TRBD2 | once | TRBV6-6 | CASTPLATSEKTQYF
TRBJ1-4 | 13 | TRBD1 | few | TRBV6-1 | CASAPGGQGQLFF
TRBJ1-3 | 14 | . | . | TRBV5-4 | CASSLETAGNTIYF
TRBJ1-1 | 13 | TRBD1 | . | TRBV5-4 | CASSSSWDREAFF
TRBJ2-3 | 16 | . | . | TRBV2 | CASSPTQATTDDTQYF
TRBJ1-1 | 13 | . | . | TRBV7-8 | CASSLGTNTEAFF
TRBJ2-3 | 13 | TRBD2 | . | TRBV2 | CASRRGATDTQYF
TRBJ1-4 | 14 | TRBD1 | once | TRBV2 | CASSGGQGNEKLFF
TRBJ2-7 | 14 | TRBD1 | . | TRBV9 | CASSPTGVPHEQYF
TRBJ2-5 | 12 | . | . | TRBV6-1 | CASSEGRDSKYF
TRBJ2-2 | 15 | . | . | TRBV6-1 | CASRPLWGDTGELFF
TRBJ2-5 | 14 | TRBD2 | . | TRBV5-6 | CASSYLAAPETQYF
TRBJ2-7 | 15 | TRBD1 | . | TRBV9 | CASSRLGTGLHEQYF
TRBJ1-4 | 15 | . | . | TRBV9 | CASSEGIGSNEKLFF
TRBJ2-2 | 17 | . | . | TRBV11-2 | CASSLIPPGIRAGELFF
TRBJ1-1 | 16 | TRBD1 | few | TRBV7-6 | CASSSQTGNLNTEAFF
TRBJ2-2 | 19 | . | . | TRBV5-5 | CASSSDPTRQALSAGELFF
TRBJ1-4 | 16 | TRBD1 | . | TRBV6-6 | CASSYTGQATNEELFF
TRBJ1-4 | 17 | . | few | TRBV27 | CASGMRPSETANEKLFF
TRBJ1-4 | 14 | . | . | TRBV29-1 | CSVLDGTYNEKLFF
TRBJ1-5 | 14 | . | few | TRBV19 | CASSMGTGHQPQHF
TRBJ2-3 | 18 | TRBD2 | . | TRBV13 | CASSISILAGGPRDTQYF
TRBJ1-2 | 16 | . | . | TRBV19 | CASSPRAGVTTGGYTF
TRBJ2-7 | 11 | . | . | TRBV7-9 | CSSRQGYEQYF
TRBJ1-5 | 15 | . | few | TRBV2 | CASSEQGIGNQPQHF
TRBJ2-7 | 11 | . | . | TRBV2 | CASSVLNEQYF
TRBJ2-5 | 16 | TRBD2 | . | TRBV5-1 | CASSLDLAGDQETQYF
TRBJ1-3 | 16 | . | . | TRBV7-2 | CASSLVVASSGNTIYF
TRBJ2-7 | 12 | . | once | TRBV14 | CASSPTGDEQYF
TRBJ2-1 | 13 | . | . | TRBV7-8 | CASSPGSHNEQFF
TRBJ2-2 | 15 | . | once | TRBV5-1 | CASSGQGLNTGELFF
TRBJ1-3 | 15 | . | once | TRBV21-1 | CASSFRTGAADTIYF
TRBJ2-3 | 15 | . | . | TRBV11-2 | CASSFNPGSTDTQYF
TRBJ2-3 | 16 | TRBD2 | . | TRBV4-3 | CASSQVPGGAVMGQYF
TRBJ2-7 | 11 | . | . | TRBV25-1 | CASSDSYEQYF
TRBJ2-6 | 15 | . | few | TRBV9 | CASSVAFSGANVLTF
TRBJ1-2 | 16 | . | . | TRBV5-5 | CASSLDYGGYLYGYTF
TRBJ2-3 | 15 | . | . | TRBV11-1 | CASSLGDSATDTQYF
TRBJ2-2 | 17 | . | . | TRBV7-8 | CASILDGGFWDTGELFF
TRBJ2-4 | 14 | TRBD2 | . | TRBV4-1 | CASSQVGGGNIQYF
TRBJ1-2 | 13 | . | few | TRBV6-5 | CASSEPTPGGYTF
TRBJ2-3 | 14 | . | once | TRBV9 | CASSVRQTTDTQYF
TRBJ1-2 | 13 | . | . | TRBV28 | CASSLGGGYGYTF
TRBJ1-5 | 13 | . | . | TRBV10-3 | CAIRRQSDQPQHF
TRBJ1-5 | 14 | . | . | TRBV7-8 | CASSSDRSDQPQHF
TRBJ1-2 | 13 | TRBD1 | . | TRBV11-2 | CASSRGGTEGYIF